This T cell receptor beta chain comes out of a study of cytomegalovirus exposure and HLA in healthy donors. Trimming at V came to 2 bases and at J to 1 base, leaving 16 bases not matched to a gene. CDR1 is SNHLY and CDR2 is FYNNEI in the germline V gene. The CDR3 sequence is 21 residues long. The PCR employed 60 Vbeta primers together with 13 Jbeta primers. As originally analysed: It was a later analysis that counted about 80 million unique TCR beta chains, of which roughly 11 million were shared. Measured with immunoSEQ multiplex PCR; TCRdb has only the in-frame clones, and not every one. D and trimming were read from the DNA, whereas the V and J calls and clone size are those reported in that table. This table holds roughly 230,000 clones, 92% found once.

The V gene is TRBV2, the J gene TRBJ2-3, with 12 bases identical to TRBD2. The sample consisted of PBMCs. The source is a girl aged 2 to 9 in good health and CMV-seronegative. Here the CDR3 reads CASSEPRTSGTLHGRTDTQYF. The DNA for the CDR3 is TGTGCCAGCAGTGAACCACGGACTAGCGGGACCCTCCACGGGCGCACAGATACGCAGTATTTT.